These 11 T cell receptor beta chains were sequenced from one sample in a study of T-cell memory formation after mild COVID-19. TCRdb independently ran MiXCR on the 5' RACE reads; one entry per CDR3 protein. The sample comprises 470,000 or so distinct CDR3 sequences, approximately 19% of which are singletons, and roughly 21% rests with the top ten. Material for sequencing was PBMCs or a T cell subset sorted from them (not recorded which). These receptors were collected from a man younger than 35 who had mild COVID-19 (a few samples of this study predate the infection). Cell type and time point are not known.

The chain couples TRBV6-2 or TRBV6-3 to TRBJ1-5; the D is unclear. Trimming cost V 6 bases and J 0 bases, with 6 bases left between them. The length of the CDR3 is 13 residues. CDR1 is MNHEY, CDR2 SVGEGT, per germline. The CDR3 coding sequence is TGTGCCAGCAGCCGTGTTAGCAATCAGCCCCAGCATTTT. It codes for CASSRVSNQPQHF.

The chain couples TRBV5-1 to TRBJ2-7; unclear D gene. The CDR3 covers 11 residues. The V end lost 5 bases, the J end lost 6 bases, and 9 bases lay between the germline ends. The V gene's germline CDR1 is SGHRS and CDR2 YFSETQ. This CDR3 reads CASSTFGEQYF. The DNA for the CDR3 is TGCGCCAGCAGTACCTTCGGCGAGCAGTACTTC.

Only a few counts were recorded for this clonotype. V is TRBV3-1 and J is TRBJ2-1, with TRBD2 matching over 16 bases. The CDR3 totals 17 residues. The J segment lost 9 bases and the V segment lost 2 bases, leaving 7 bases of the junction unmatched. Per germline, CDR1 LGHDT and CDR2 YNNKEL (reference sequence). The CDR3 DNA reads as TGTGCCAGCAGCCAACCCGGGACTAGCGGGGGGGCGGGTGAGCAGTTCTTC. Amino acid sequence: CASSQPGTSGGAGEQFF.

This clonotype was counted between two and nine times. The genes are TRBV6-6 and TRBJ2-3; D perhaps matches TRBD2 (5 bases). V lost 6 bases and J 6 bases, leaving 22 bases between the germline ends. Germline V gene data show CDR1 as MNHNY and CDR2 as SVGAGI (reference sequence). The CDR3 is made up of 16 amino acids. The CDR3 here is CASSPLAMVHTDTQYF. CDR3 nucleotide sequence: TGTGCCAGCAGCCCCCTAGCAATGGTTCACACGGATACGCAGTATTTT.

This clonotype was recorded a few times. The chain has TRBV24-1 and TRBJ2-1; 11 bases line up with TRBD2. Germline V gene lookup returns CDR1 KGHDR and CDR2 SFDVKD. This CDR3 has 14 amino acids. The ends lost 4 bases at V and 9 bases at J; junction bases unmatched: 4. CDR3 coding DNA: TGTGCCACCAGTGACCCCGGGACTAGCGGTGAGCAGTTCTTC. Protein: CATSDPGTSGEQFF.

This clonotype was seen a few times. This sequence joins TRBV5-1 and TRBJ2-1, with D possibly TRBD2 on 7 matching bases. The CDR3 is made up of 19 amino acids. In germline, CDR1 is SGHRS, CDR2 YFSETQ. Trimming removed 3 bases at V and 7 bases at J, with 29 bases between. In DNA form, the CDR3 reads TGCGCCAGCAGCTCTACGGGGGGCAGTACCGGGAAAGGGGCGAATGAGCAGTTCTTC. It codes for CASSSTGGSTGKGANEQFF.

The sample holds a few counts of this clonotype. The chain joins TRBV9 to TRBJ2-7, with TRBD2 identical over 9 bases. The V segment lost 0 bases and the J segment 1 base; nucleotides outside the gene matches: 2. CDR3 length: 15 amino acids. The germline gives CDR1 SGDLS, CDR2 YYNGEE. As DNA, the CDR3 is TGTGCCAGCAGCGTAGCGGGACTAGCTTCCTACGAGCAGTACTTC. Encoded protein: CASSVAGLASYEQYF.

The chain combines TRBV5-6 with TRBJ2-7, with D possibly TRBD2 on 5 matching bases. The CDR3 extends over 15 amino acids. Germline loops: CDR1 SGHDT, CDR2 YYEEEE. V gave up 3 bases and J gave up 6 bases, with 19 bases separating them. CDR3 sequence (DNA): TGTGCCAGCAGCTCGGCGGGTGGAGGCTACGCCGAGCAGTACTTC. Translating it yields CASSSAGGGYAEQYF.

V usage is TRBV5-1 and J usage is TRBJ1-5; TRBD1 is a possible D gene (6 bases). This CDR3 comprises 13 residues. Per germline, CDR1 SGHRS and CDR2 YFSETQ. V lost 5 bases to trimming and J lost 7 bases, with 13 bases between them. CDR3 in amino acids: CASREGGGQPQHF. The CDR3 nucleotides are TGCGCCAGCAGGGAGGGGGGAGGACAGCCCCAGCATTTT.

This clonotype has a handful of counts. The CDR3 region has the DNA TGTGCCAGCACGGGACTAGCAACAGATACGCAGTATTTT. It codes for CASTGLATDTQYF. The chain has TRBV7-2 and TRBJ2-3, with 9 bases matching TRBD2. This CDR3 is 13 amino acids long. J was trimmed by 3 bases and V by 7 bases; bases with no gene match: 2. Germline-derived CDR1 and CDR2 are SGHTA and FQGNSA. The entire variable domain, with the rest obtained from reference TRBV7-2 and TRBJ2-3, is as follows: GAGVSQSPSNKVTEKGKDVELRCDPISGHTALYWYRQSLGQGLEFLIYFQGNSAPDKSGLPSDRFSAERTGGSVSTLTIQRTQQEDSAVYLCASTGLATDTQYFGPGTRLTVL.

This clonotype was detected a few times. The chain carries TRBV10-2 and TRBJ2-2; TRBD2 matches 9 bases. CDR1 is WSHSY, CDR2 SAAADI, per germline. Trimming cost V 4 bases and J 1 base; bases outside gene matches: 4. CDR3 size: 16 residues. CDR3 nucleotide sequence: TGCGCCAGCAGTGGACGGACTAGCGAGAACACCGGGGAGCTGTTTTTT. Amino acids: CASSGRTSENTGELFF.